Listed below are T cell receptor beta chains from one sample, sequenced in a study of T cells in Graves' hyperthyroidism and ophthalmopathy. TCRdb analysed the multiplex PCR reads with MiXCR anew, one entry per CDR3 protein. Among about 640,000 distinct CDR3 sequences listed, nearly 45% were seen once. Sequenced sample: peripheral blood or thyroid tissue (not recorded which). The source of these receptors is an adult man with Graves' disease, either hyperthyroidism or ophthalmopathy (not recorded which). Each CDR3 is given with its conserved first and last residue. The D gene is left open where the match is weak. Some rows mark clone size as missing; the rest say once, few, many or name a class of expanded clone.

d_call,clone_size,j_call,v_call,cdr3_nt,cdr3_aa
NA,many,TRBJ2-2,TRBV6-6,TGCGCCAGCAGTGACACCGGGGAGCTGTTTTTT,CASSDTGELFF
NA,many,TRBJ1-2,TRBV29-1,TGCAGCGTTGATAGCGGGGAATGGGGTGGCTACACCTTC,CSVDSGEWGGYTF
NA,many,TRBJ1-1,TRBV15,TGTGCCACCAGCAGAGTGGCTACTGAAGCTTTCTTT,CATSRVATEAFF
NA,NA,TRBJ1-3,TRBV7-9,TGTGCCAGCAGACCGACCGGTTCTGGAAGCACCATATATTTT,CASRPTGSGSTIYF
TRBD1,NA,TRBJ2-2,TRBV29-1,TGCAGCGCTATTGTACAGGGGGCAAGAACCGGGGAGCTGTTTTTT,CSAIVQGARTGELFF
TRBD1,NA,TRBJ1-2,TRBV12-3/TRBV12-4,TGTGCCAGCAGGAGAACAGGGGGCTATAGTGGCTACACCTTC,CASRRTGGYSGYTF
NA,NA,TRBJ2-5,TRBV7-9,TGTGCCAGCAGAGGGAGGAGAGGTCAAGAGACCCAGTACTTC,CASRGRRGQETQYF
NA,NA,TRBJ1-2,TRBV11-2,TGTGCCAGCAGTCAAAGCAGGGCTGATGAAAGCTATGGCTACACCTTC,CASSQSRADESYGYTF
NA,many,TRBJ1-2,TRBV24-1,TGTGCCACCAGTGACACTACAGGAGGGGGATACTATGGCTACACCTTC,CATSDTTGGGYYGYTF
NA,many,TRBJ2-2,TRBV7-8,TGTGCCAGCAGCTTAAGTGCCAGACACACCGGGGAGCTGTTTTTT,CASSLSARHTGELFF